These 30 T cell receptor beta chains share one sample of origin, sequenced in a study of cytomegalovirus exposure and HLA in healthy donors. The PCR used 60 Vbeta and 13 Jbeta primers. Only in-frame clones appear in the TCRdb table, and some are missing; sequencing was by immunoSEQ multiplex PCR. The sample includes about 160,000 clones, approximately 88% seen only once; the top ten take approximately 0.85%. What was sequenced was PBMCs. The source is a woman in her thirties in good health and CMV-seronegative.

In its sample, this clone was seen once. The CDR3 DNA follows: TGTGCCAGCAGCCACAGAGGACACCCACTAGCTGCTCCCTCTGGAAACACCATATATTTT. Encoded protein: CASSHRGHPLAAPSGNTIYF. The chain combines TRBV14 with TRBJ1-3; maybe TRBD1 (5 bases). Germline V gives CDR1 SGHDN, CDR2 FVKESK. V gave up 3 bases and J gave up 0 bases, with 24 bases separating them. CDR3 size: 20 residues.

This clone was counted a few times. This sequence joins TRBV6-5 and TRBJ1-6; the D is unclear. There are 15 residues in the CDR3. V shed 0 bases and J shed 10 bases, with 13 bases lying between them. CDR1 and CDR2 (germline): MNHEY, SVGAGI. DNA of the CDR3: TGTGCCAGCAGTTACTCGACCCGGGGTTTGTCACCCCTCCACTTT. It specifies CASSYSTRGLSPLHF.

The rearrangement links TRBV29-1 to TRBJ1-2, with D tentatively TRBD1 (6 bases). The CDR3 length is 11 residues. From germline, CDR1 is SQVTM and CDR2 ANQGSEA. V lost 7 bases, J lost 7 bases, and 13 bases lay in between. DNA of the CDR3: TGCAGCGCCCAAGGGGGGGCTGGCTACACCTTC. Its protein product is CSAQGGAGYTF.

J is TRBJ2-3 and V is TRBV2; D is perhaps TRBD1 (7 bases). The germline V gene has CDR1 SNHLY and CDR2 FYNNEI. The length of the CDR3 is 17 residues. Trimming removed 6 bases from V and 2 bases from J, with 21 bases in between. CDR3 in DNA: TGTGCCAGCAGCCGACCAGGGGGGCGGGATGTCACAGATACGCAGTATTTT. It encodes CASSRPGGRDVTDTQYF.

V is TRBV9 and J is TRBJ2-1; D gene ambiguous. CDR3 size: 14 residues. CDR1 and CDR2 (germline): SGDLS, YYNGEE. V was pared by 2 bases and J by 7 bases, with 13 bases between. CDR3 residues: CASSVSPGLNEQFF. In DNA form, the CDR3 reads TGTGCCAGCAGCGTTAGTCCGGGTCTGAATGAGCAGTTCTTC. Looking up the rest from reference TRBV9 and TRBJ2-1 gives the full variable domain: DSGVTQTPKHLITATGQRVTLRCSPRSGDLSVYWYQQSLDQGLQFLIQYYNGEERAKGNILERFSAQQFPDLHSELNLSSLELGDSALYFCASSVSPGLNEQFFGPGTRLTVL.

V is TRBV28 and J is TRBJ2-5, with 16 positions matching TRBD2. The CDR3 loop spans 15 amino acids. With 5 bases clipped from V and 9 bases from J, the junction kept 6 bases outside the gene matches. Looked up from germline, CDR1 is MDHEN and CDR2 is SYDVKM. The DNA for the CDR3 is TGTGCCAGCAGTCTCGGGACTAGCGGGAGGGAGGCCCAGTACTTC. Residues: CASSLGTSGREAQYF.

This clone was seen just once. V gene TRBV15 combines with J gene TRBJ2-1, with 10 nucleotides matching TRBD2. The length of the CDR3 is 17 residues. The germline V gene has CDR1 LNHNV and CDR2 YYDKDF (reference sequence). Trimming at V came to 5 bases and at J to 7 bases, leaving 14 bases not matched to a gene. CDR3 nucleotides: TGTGCCACCAGCGATGACGGTTGGAGCGGGGGGGATAATGAGCAGTTCTTC. This gives the protein CATSDDGWSGGDNEQFF.

The rearrangement links TRBV4-3 to TRBJ1-2, with D possibly TRBD1 on 5 matching bases. Trimming shortened V by 0 bases and J by 3 bases, and 11 bases separated the two germline ends. The germline V gene encodes CDR1 LGHNA and CDR2 YSLEER. The CDR3 is 15 residues long. The CDR3 region has the DNA TGCGCCAGCAGCCAAGAAGGCAGGGCCGACTATGGCTACACCTTC. Translating gives CASSQEGRADYGYTF.

This clone was detected only a few times. The chain carries TRBV5-4 and TRBJ2-7, with no clear D. The CDR3 consists of 13 residues. Germline-derived CDR1 and CDR2 are SGHNT and YYREEE (reference sequence). The V end lost 0 bases, the J end lost 6 bases, and 10 bases lay between the germline ends. In DNA, the CDR3 is TGTGCCAGCAGCTTGGGTTCTTTTAGCGAGCAGTACTTC. Encoded protein: CASSLGSFSEQYF.

The rearrangement uses TRBV28 and TRBJ1-1; 8 positions agree with TRBD1. The CDR3 has 14 residues. Looked up from germline, CDR1 is MDHEN and CDR2 is SYDVKM. The V segment lost 7 bases and the J segment 1 base; nucleotides outside the gene matches: 5. The CDR3 spells CASTQGARNTEAFF. The DNA for the CDR3 is TGTGCCAGCACCCAGGGGGCGCGGAACACTGAAGCTTTCTTT. The variable domain in full, completed from reference TRBV28 and TRBJ1-1, reads DVKVTQSSRYLVKRTGEKVFLECVQDMDHENMFWYRQDPGLGLRLIYFSYDVKMKEKGDIPEGYSVSREKKERFSLILESASTNQTSMYLCASTQGARNTEAFFGQGTRLTVV.

This sequence joins TRBV7-9 and TRBJ1-3; D remains unclear. This CDR3 comprises 15 residues. Trimming left V 2 bases short and J 0 bases short, with 8 bases between. Germline CDR1 SEHNR, CDR2 FQNEAQ (reference sequence). CDR3 in amino acids: CASSLREISGNTIYF. CDR3 nucleotide sequence: TGTGCCAGCAGCTTAAGGGAGATCTCTGGAAACACCATATATTTT.

The chain couples TRBV6-5 to TRBJ2-1, with D possibly matching TRBD2 (5 bases). With 2 bases removed from V and 8 bases from J, the gap between germline ends came to 13 bases. Looked up from germline, CDR1 is MNHEY and CDR2 is SVGAGI. The CDR3 totals 14 residues. The CDR3 nucleotides are TGTGCCAGCAGTTACAGTTCCGGGGTGGATGAGCAGTTCTTC. Protein product: CASSYSSGVDEQFF.

This clone came up once. This rearrangement joins TRBV7-9 to TRBJ2-7; D is perhaps TRBD1 (6 bases). Per germline, CDR1 SEHNR and CDR2 FQNEAQ (reference sequence). Trimming cost V 2 bases and J 0 bases, with 17 bases left between them. This CDR3 comprises 17 residues. For the CDR3, the DNA is TGTGCCAGCAGCTTAAGCTCCGGACAGCTAAGCTCCTACGAGCAGTACTTC. It specifies CASSLSSGQLSSYEQYF.

The gene calls are TRBV18 and TRBJ1-1; the match to TRBD1 covers 7 bases. The germline gives CDR1 KGHSH, CDR2 LQKENI. The CDR3 totals 14 residues. V lost 1 base, J lost 11 bases, and 10 bases stayed unmatched. CDR3 nucleotide sequence: TGTGCCAGCTCACCACTTCCCGACAGGGTGAAGGCTTTCTTT. As protein: CASSPLPDRVKAFF. The full variable domain, its missing parts supplied by reference TRBV18 and TRBJ1-1, is NAGVMQNPRHLVRRRGQEARLRCSPMKGHSHVYWYRQLPEEGLKFMVYLQKENIIDESGMPKERFSAEFPKEGPSILRIQQVVRGDSAAYFCASSPLPDRVKAFFGQGTRLTVV.

This clone was observed a handful of times. The rearrangement links TRBV19 to TRBJ2-7; 9 bases align to TRBD2. Germline values: CDR1 LNHDA, CDR2 SQIVND (reference sequence). V lost 1 base and J lost 3; bases outside the gene matches: 4. The CDR3 runs 15 residues. DNA for the CDR3: TGTGCCAGTAGTATAGGACTAGCGGAATTCTACGAGCAGTACTTC. It specifies CASSIGLAEFYEQYF.

The chain recombines TRBV27 with TRBJ1-2; TRBD1 might be the D (5 bases). This CDR3 is 13 amino acids long. Trimming removed 3 bases from V and 3 bases from J, with 8 bases in between. Looked up from germline, CDR1 is MNHEY and CDR2 is SMNVEV (reference sequence). The CDR3 DNA is TGTGCCAGCAGTTTTATAGGGGACTATGGCTACACCTTC. Translation gives CASSFIGDYGYTF.

The chain employs TRBV7-2 and TRBJ2-1; 8 bases are a match to TRBD1. The trim removed 1 base at V and 2 bases at J, leaving 4 bases unmatched. CDR1 and CDR2 from the germline V gene are SGHTA and FQGNSA. The CDR3 spans 16 residues. CDR3 DNA: TGTGCCAGCAGCTTAGGGGACAGGAGAGCCTACAATGAGCAGTTCTTC. Translating it yields CASSLGDRRAYNEQFF.

The genes are TRBV7-9 and TRBJ1-2; D might be TRBD1 (5 bases). The V and J ends lost 0 bases and 6 bases respectively, with 17 bases between them. The CDR3 length is 16 residues. In germline, CDR1 is SEHNR, CDR2 FQNEAQ (reference sequence). CDR3 protein: CASSLAGGYVTHGYTF. As DNA, the CDR3 is TGTGCCAGCAGCTTAGCGGGGGGGTACGTAACTCATGGCTACACCTTC.

This clone was seen only once. The chain is built from TRBV11-3 and TRBJ2-2; 10 positions match TRBD2. The CDR3 loop spans 17 amino acids. In germline, CDR1 is SGHNT, CDR2 YENEEA. Trimming took 3 bases from V and 5 from J; bases not matched to a gene: 9. The CDR3 is CASSLATSGSYTGELFF. The CDR3 nucleotides read TGTGCCAGCAGCTTGGCGACTAGCGGGTCCTATACCGGGGAGCTGTTTTTT.

CDR3 amino acids: CASSLIPGGDYGYTF. The CDR3, as DNA: TGTGCCAGCAGCTTAATACCAGGGGGCGACTATGGCTACACCTTC. The chain employs TRBV7-8 and TRBJ1-2; 8 nucleotides match TRBD1. The CDR3 consists of 15 residues. The V and J ends lost 2 bases and 3 bases, in that order; junction bases with no gene match: 5. Looked up from germline, CDR1 is SGHVS and CDR2 is FQNEAQ. Full variable domain (outside the CDR3, taken from reference TRBV7-8 and TRBJ1-2): GAGVSQSPRYKVAKRGQDVALRCDPISGHVSLFWYQQALGQGPEFLTYFQNEAQLDKSGLPSDRFFAERPEGSVSTLKIQRTQQEDSAVYLCASSLIPGGDYGYTFGSGTRLTVV.

CDR3 protein: CASSLSWGAAAYEQYF. As DNA, the CDR3 is TGCGCCAGCAGCTTGTCCTGGGGCGCGGCCGCCTACGAGCAGTACTTC. This chain uses TRBV5-1 with TRBJ2-7; TRBD1 might be the D (5 bases). V was cut by 1 base and J by 2 bases, with 16 bases left in between. The CDR3 length is 16 residues. Per the germline V gene, CDR1 is SGHRS and CDR2 is YFSETQ.

The rearrangement links TRBV6-1 to TRBJ2-3; 12 nucleotides line up with TRBD2. CDR3 length: 16 residues. V shed 4 bases, J shed 6 bases, and the junction held 8 bases outside the gene matches. Germline-derived CDR1 and CDR2 are MNHNS and SASEGT. The DNA for the CDR3 is TGTGCCAGCAGTGCGACTAGCGGGAGCGGAGTGGATACGCAGTATTTT. This codes for CASSATSGSGVDTQYF.

The genes are TRBV30 and TRBJ2-1; no clear D gene. V lost 4 bases and J lost 2, with 18 bases in between. The germline V gene encodes CDR1 GTSNPN and CDR2 SVGIG (reference sequence). The CDR3 spans 16 residues. This CDR3 reads CAWKSAASSPYNEQFF. The DNA of the CDR3 is TGTGCCTGGAAATCCGCGGCGTCGAGCCCCTACAATGAGCAGTTCTTC.

The table lists this clone with a few counts. At one end the junction does not follow the germline gene, possibly because of a read error. The chain carries TRBV5-6 and TRBJ2-7; 14 bases match TRBD2. Germline V lookup: CDR1 SGHDT, CDR2 YYEEEE. This CDR3 is 16 amino acids long. CDR3 nucleotide sequence: TGTGCCAGCAGCTTCGGGACTAGCGGGAGATCCTCCGAGCAGTACTTC. This sequence encodes CASSFGTSGRSSEQYF.

CDR3 region: CASSLWEGNTIYF. The CDR3 coding sequence is TGCGCCAGCAGCCTTTGGGAGGGAAACACCATATATTTT. The chain employs TRBV4-1 and TRBJ1-3; D uncertain. CDR3 length: 13 residues. Germline-derived CDR1 and CDR2 are MGHRA and YSYEKL. Trimming left V 4 bases short and J 4 bases short, with 8 bases between.

The chain has TRBV7-6 and TRBJ1-5; D might be TRBD1 (6 bases). The CDR3 extends over 13 amino acids. CDR1 SGHVS and CDR2 FNYEAQ come from the germline V gene. V lost 6 bases, J lost 6 bases, and 12 bases lay in between. This CDR3 is CASSSKGGQPQHF. The CDR3 nucleotides read TGTGCCAGCAGTTCAAAAGGGGGTCAGCCCCAGCATTTT. Full variable domain (outside the CDR3, taken from reference TRBV7-6 and TRBJ1-5): GAGVSQSPRYKVTKRGQDVALRCDPISGHVSLYWYRQALGQGPEFLTYFNYEAQQDKSGLPNDRFSAERPEGSISTLTIQRTEQRDSAMYRCASSSKGGQPQHFGDGTRLSIL.

The chain combines TRBV29-1 with TRBJ2-7; TRBD1 aligns across 7 bases. Germline V gene sequence: CDR1 SQVTM, CDR2 ANQGSEA. V shed 0 bases and J 5 bases; nucleotides not matched to a gene: 7. The CDR3 covers 14 residues. The CDR3 loop is CSVEEGGRGNEQYF. The CDR3 nucleotides read TGCAGCGTTGAAGAAGGTGGCAGGGGGAACGAGCAGTACTTC.

The V gene is TRBV7-9, the J gene TRBJ2-7; possible D gene TRBD2, 6 bases. CDR3 length: 14 residues. Trimming removed 5 bases at V and 2 bases at J, with 13 bases between. CDR1 is SEHNR, CDR2 FQNEAQ, per germline (reference sequence). The CDR3 DNA reads TGTGCCAGCAGCCTCTGGGACTCTCCCTACGAGCAGTACTTC. It encodes CASSLWDSPYEQYF.

The chain uses TRBV27 and TRBJ2-1; D is unresolved. V lost 4 bases and J 9 bases, leaving 7 bases between the germline ends. Germline assignment: CDR1 MNHEY and CDR2 SMNVEV (reference sequence). The CDR3 is 11 amino acids. CDR3 nucleotide sequence: TGTGCCAGCAGTTCGCTAGGTGAGCAGTTCTTC. Translating gives CASSSLGEQFF.

CDR3 nucleotide sequence: TGCGCCAGCAGCCCGGTTGTTCTAGCGGGGTCTTTTTACGAGCAGTACTTC. This gives the protein CASSPVVLAGSFYEQYF. V usage is TRBV5-1 and J usage is TRBJ2-7; 9 positions agree with TRBD2. Per germline, CDR1 SGHRS and CDR2 YFSETQ. The CDR3 is 17 amino acids. After removal of 4 bases from V and 4 bases from J, the junction contained 15 bases not matched to a gene.